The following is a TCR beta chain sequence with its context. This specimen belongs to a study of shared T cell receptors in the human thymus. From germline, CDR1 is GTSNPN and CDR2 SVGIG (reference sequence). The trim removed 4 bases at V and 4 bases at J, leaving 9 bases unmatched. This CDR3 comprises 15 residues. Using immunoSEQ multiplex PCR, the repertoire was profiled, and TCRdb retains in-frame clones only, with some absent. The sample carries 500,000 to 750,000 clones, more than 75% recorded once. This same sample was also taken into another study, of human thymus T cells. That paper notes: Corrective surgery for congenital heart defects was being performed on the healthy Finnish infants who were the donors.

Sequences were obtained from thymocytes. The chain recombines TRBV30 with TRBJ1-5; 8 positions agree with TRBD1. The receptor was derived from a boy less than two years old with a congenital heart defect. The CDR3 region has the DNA TGTGCCTGGACTTTCACTGACAGGGGAAATCAGCCCCAGCATTTT. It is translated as CAWTFTDRGNQPQHF.